This T cell receptor beta chain was identified in a study of cytomegalovirus exposure and HLA in healthy donors. On this clone: The CDR3 does not end in the conserved phenylalanine or tryptophan, so this is likely a read error.

Researchers ran the PCR with 60 Vbeta and 13 Jbeta primers. Assay: immunoSEQ multiplex PCR; the TCRdb copy retains only in-frame clones and omits some. The sample table sets out over 75,000 clones. Sequencing used PBMCs. This sequence was found in a girl aged 10 to 17 in good health and CMV-seropositive.

The CDR3 bases are TGTGCCAGCAGCCAAGAGTATACAGGACCTAATTCACCCCTCCACCTT. Its translation is CASSQEYTGPNSPLHL. The rearrangement uses TRBV4-2 and TRBJ1-6; TRBD1 might be the D (5 bases). The CDR3 is made up of 16 amino acids. V was shortened by 0 bases and J by 6 bases, with 12 bases between the two germline ends. Germline CDR1 is LGHNA and CDR2 is YNFKEQ.